The source of this T cell receptor (beta chain) is a study of breast tumors, draining lymph nodes, adjacent tissues listed by TCRdb under 2016. With respect to the entire study: In breast cancer patients, the study compared the TCR beta repertoires of tumor, adjacent nontumor tissue and axillary lymph nodes. The study aimed to assess the relationships and possible T-cell exchange between tumor, surrounding tissue and draining lymph node repertoires in human breast cancer. The paper as a whole reports these results and caveats: The similarity between tumor and nontumor tissue repertoires was significantly greater in luminal-like breast cancer than in basal-like breast cancer. Rather than being directly demonstrated, the conclusion that tumor T cells originate in lymph nodes was presented as consistent with a hypothesis. The data were considered consistent with the idea that most tumor T cells come from the lymph node and then expand in tumor tissue. Tumors showed preferential V and J gene usage, and their T-cell repertoire diversity fell below that of lymph nodes yet above that of nontumor tissue.

Instrument on record: Illumina HiSeq 2000. TCR beta chain libraries were generated through multiplex PCR amplification. High-throughput sequencing was used to analyze the amplified TCR beta chain products. Through fastp at Q25 and MiXCR, TCRdb rebuilt clones from the public reads, retaining in-frame beta chains. Rows are unified per CDR3 protein, each entry keeping the most common DNA and genes. Recorded for this sample are around 66,000 distinct CDR3 sequences; roughly 44% of them occurred a single time. Roughly 8.1% of the sample rests with the top ten. Taken from cysteine to phenylalanine, the CDR3 has 13 residues. The CDR3 DNA has 39 bases and is translated from base 1. CDR1 and CDR2, per the germline V gene, are KGHDR and SFDVKD. At the junction V is shortened by 4 bases and J by 4 bases, with 6 bases in between. Remarks on this clonotype: The clone's antigen remains unknown. Base qualities are not provided; no much larger clone lies one nucleotide away.

The source is a female donor with breast cancer. Some clones in this sample may be carry-over from other donors' samples. Source material: breast tumor tissue. The V and J segments used are TRBV24-1 and TRBJ2-2; the D gene identity is not certain. The CDR3 in this case is CATSETATGELFF. The DNA sequence is as follows: TGTGCCACCAGTGAAACAGCCACCGGGGAGCTGTTTTTT.